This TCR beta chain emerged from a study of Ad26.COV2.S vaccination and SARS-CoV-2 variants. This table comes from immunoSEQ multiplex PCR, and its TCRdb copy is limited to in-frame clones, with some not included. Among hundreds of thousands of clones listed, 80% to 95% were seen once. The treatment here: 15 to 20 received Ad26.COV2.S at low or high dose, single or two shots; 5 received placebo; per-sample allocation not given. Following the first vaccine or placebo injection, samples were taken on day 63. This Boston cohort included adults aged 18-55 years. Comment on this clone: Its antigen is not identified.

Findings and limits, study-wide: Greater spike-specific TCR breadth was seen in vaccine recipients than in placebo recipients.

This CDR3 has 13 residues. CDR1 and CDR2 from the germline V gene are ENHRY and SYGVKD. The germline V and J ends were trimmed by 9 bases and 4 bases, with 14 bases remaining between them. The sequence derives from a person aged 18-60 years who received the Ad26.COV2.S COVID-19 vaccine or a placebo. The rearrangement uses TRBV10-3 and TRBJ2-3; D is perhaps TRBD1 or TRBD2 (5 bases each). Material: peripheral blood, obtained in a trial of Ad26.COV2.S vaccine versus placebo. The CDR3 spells CAIKGENSDTQYF. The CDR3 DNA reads TGTGCCATTAAAGGGGAGAACTCAGATACGCAGTATTTT.